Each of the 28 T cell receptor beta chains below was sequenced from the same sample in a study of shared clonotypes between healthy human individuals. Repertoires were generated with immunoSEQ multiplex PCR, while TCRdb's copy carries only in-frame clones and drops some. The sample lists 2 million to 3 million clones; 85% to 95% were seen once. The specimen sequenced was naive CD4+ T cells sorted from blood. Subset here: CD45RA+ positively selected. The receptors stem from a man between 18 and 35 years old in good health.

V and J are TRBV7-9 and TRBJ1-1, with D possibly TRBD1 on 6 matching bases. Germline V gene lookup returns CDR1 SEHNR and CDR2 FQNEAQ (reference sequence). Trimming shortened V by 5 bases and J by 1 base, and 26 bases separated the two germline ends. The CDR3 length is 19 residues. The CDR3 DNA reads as TGTGCCAGCAGCACTCAACCCAAATCCTCGACAGGCCCGAACACTGAAGCTTTCTTT. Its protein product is CASSTQPKSSTGPNTEAFF.

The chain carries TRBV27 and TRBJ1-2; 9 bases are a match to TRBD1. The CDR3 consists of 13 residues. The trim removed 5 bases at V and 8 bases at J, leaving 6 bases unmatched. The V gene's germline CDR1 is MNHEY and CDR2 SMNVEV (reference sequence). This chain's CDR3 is CASSPQGAGGYTF. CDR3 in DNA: TGTGCCAGCAGTCCACAGGGGGCAGGCGGCTACACCTTC.

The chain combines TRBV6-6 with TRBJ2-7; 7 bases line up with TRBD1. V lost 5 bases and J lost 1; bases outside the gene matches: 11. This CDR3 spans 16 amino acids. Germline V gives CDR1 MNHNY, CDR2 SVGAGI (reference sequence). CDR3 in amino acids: CASSPIFGTESYEQYF. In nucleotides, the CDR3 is TGTGCCAGCAGTCCGATTTTTGGGACAGAATCCTACGAGCAGTACTTC.

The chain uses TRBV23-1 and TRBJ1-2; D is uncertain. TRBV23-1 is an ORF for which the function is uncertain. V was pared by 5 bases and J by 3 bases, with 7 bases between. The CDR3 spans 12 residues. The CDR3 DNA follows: TGCGCCAGCAGTGTACGAGACTATGGCTACACCTTC. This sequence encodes CASSVRDYGYTF.

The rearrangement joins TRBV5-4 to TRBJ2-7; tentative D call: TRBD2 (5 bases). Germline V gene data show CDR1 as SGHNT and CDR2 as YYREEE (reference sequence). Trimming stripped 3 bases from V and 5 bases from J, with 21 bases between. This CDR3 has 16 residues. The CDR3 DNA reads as TGTGCCAGCAGCTCCGTCGGGGTTCGTACTATCAACGAGCAGTACTTC. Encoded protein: CASSSVGVRTINEQYF.

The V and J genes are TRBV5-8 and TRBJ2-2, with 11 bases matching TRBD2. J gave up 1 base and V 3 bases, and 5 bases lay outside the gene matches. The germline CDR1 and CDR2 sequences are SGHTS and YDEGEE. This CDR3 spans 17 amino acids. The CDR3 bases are TGTGCCAGCAGCTACCTAGCGGGGGGCAAGAACACCGGGGAGCTGTTTTTT. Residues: CASSYLAGGKNTGELFF.

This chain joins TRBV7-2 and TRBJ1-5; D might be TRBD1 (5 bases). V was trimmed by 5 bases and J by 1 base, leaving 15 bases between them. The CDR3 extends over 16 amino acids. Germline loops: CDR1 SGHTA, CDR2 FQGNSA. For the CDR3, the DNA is TGTGCCAGCAGCCCGGGTGGGGCAGGAAGCAATCAGCCCCAGCATTTT. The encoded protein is CASSPGGAGSNQPQHF.

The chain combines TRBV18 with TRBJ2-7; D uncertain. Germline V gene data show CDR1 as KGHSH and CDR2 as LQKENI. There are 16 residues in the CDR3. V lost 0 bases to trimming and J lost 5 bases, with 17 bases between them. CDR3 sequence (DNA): TGTGCCAGCTCACCACCTAATCTCAGACCCCCTAACGAGCAGTACTTC. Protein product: CASSPPNLRPPNEQYF.

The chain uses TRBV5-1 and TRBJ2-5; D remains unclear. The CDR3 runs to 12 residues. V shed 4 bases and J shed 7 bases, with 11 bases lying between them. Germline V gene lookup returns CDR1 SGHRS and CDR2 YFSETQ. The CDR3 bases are TGCGCCAGCAGCGTCAGTCGGGCGACCCAGTACTTC. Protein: CASSVSRATQYF.

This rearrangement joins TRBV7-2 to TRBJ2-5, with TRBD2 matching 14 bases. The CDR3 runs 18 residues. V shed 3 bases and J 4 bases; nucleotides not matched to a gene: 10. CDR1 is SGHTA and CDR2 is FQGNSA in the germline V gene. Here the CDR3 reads CASSFTGTSGSGGETQYF. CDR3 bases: TGTGCCAGCAGCTTTACCGGGACTAGCGGGAGTGGGGGAGAGACCCAGTACTTC.

The CDR3 loop is CASSTPGDEQYF. The CDR3 DNA sequence: TGTGCCAGTAGTACTCCTGGGGACGAGCAGTACTTC. This chain connects TRBV19 to TRBJ2-7, with no clear D. Per the germline V gene, CDR1 is LNHDA and CDR2 is SQIVND (reference sequence). The CDR3 runs to 12 residues. V was shortened by 4 bases and J by 5 bases, with 9 bases between the two germline ends.

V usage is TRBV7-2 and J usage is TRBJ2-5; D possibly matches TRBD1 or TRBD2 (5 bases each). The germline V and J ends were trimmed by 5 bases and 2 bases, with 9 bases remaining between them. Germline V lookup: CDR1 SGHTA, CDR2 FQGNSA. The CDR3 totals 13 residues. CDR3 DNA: TGTGCCAGCAGCGGGGGAATACAAGAGACCCAGTACTTC. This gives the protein CASSGGIQETQYF.

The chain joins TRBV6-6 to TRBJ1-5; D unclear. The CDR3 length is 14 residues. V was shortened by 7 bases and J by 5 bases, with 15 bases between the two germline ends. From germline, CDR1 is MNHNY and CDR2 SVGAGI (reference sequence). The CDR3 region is CASNLGRTYQPQHF. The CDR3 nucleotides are TGTGCCAGCAACCTCGGACGAACTTATCAGCCCCAGCATTTT.

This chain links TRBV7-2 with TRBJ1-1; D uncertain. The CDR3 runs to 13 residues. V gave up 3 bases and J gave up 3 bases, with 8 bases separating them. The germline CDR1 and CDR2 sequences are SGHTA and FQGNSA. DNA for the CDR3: TGTGCCAGCAGCTTTGACGGGGACACTGAAGCTTTCTTT. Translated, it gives CASSFDGDTEAFF.

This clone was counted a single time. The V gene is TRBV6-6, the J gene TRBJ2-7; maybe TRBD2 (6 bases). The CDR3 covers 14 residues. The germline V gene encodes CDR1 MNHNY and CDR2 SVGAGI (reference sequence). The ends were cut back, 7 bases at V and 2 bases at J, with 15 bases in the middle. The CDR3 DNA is TGTGCCAGCATCCTTGGAGGGTCCCCCTACGAGCAGTACTTC. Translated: CASILGGSPYEQYF.

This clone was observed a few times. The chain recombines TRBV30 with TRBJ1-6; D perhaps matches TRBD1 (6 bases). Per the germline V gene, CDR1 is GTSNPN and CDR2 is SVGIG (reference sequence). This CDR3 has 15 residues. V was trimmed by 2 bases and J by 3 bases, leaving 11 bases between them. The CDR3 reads CAWSTGGGYNSPLHF. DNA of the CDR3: TGTGCCTGGAGTACAGGAGGGGGCTATAATTCACCCCTCCACTTT.

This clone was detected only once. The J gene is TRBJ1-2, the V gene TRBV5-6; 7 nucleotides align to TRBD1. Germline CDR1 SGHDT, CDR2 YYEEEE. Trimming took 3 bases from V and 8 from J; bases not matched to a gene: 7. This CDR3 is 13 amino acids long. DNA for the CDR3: TGTGCCAGCAGCTGGGACAGCCCAGGCGGCTACACCTTC. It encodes CASSWDSPGGYTF.

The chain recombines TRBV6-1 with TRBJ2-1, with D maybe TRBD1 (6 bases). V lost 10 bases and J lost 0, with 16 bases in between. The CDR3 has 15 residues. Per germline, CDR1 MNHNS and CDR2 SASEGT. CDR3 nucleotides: TGTGCCACCTCAACAGGGCGAAGCTCCTACAATGAGCAGTTCTTC. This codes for CATSTGRSSYNEQFF.

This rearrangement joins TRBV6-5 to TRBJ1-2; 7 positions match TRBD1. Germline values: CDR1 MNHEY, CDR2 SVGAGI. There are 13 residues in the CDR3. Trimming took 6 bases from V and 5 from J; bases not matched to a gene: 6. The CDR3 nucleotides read TGTGCCAGCAGGAACCGGGACAGTTATGGCTACACCTTC. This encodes CASRNRDSYGYTF.

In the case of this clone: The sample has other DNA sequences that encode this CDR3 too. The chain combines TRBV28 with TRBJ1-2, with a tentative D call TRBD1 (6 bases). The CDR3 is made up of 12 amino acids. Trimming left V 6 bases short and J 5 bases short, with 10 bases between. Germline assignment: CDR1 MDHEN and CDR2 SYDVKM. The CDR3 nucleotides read TGTGCCAGCAGCTTAGGGGGGTATGGCTACACCTTC. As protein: CASSLGGYGYTF.

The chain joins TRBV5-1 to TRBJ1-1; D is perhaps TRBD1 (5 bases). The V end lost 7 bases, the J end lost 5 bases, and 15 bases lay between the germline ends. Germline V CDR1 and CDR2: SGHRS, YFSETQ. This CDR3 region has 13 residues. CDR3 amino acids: CASGAQDGTEAFF. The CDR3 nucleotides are TGCGCCAGCGGGGCGCAGGATGGGACTGAAGCTTTCTTT.

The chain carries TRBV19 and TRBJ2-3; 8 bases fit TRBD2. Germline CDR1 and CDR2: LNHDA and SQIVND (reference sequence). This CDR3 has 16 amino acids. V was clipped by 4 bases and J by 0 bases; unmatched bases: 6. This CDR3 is CASSTGTRGSTDTQYF. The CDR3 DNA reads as TGTGCCAGTAGTACCGGGACTAGAGGGAGCACAGATACGCAGTATTTT.

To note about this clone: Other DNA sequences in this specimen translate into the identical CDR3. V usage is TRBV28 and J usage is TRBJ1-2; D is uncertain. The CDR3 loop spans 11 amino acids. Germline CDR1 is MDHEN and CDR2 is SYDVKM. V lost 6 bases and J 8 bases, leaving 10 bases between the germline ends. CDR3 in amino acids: CASSTSYGYTF. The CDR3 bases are TGTGCCAGCAGCACATCGTACGGCTACACCTTC.

The CDR3 DNA follows: TGTGCCATCAGTGCGGGCGGGGTCAATGAGCAGTTCTTC. This gives the protein CAISAGGVNEQFF. This sequence joins TRBV10-3 and TRBJ2-1; D is perhaps TRBD2 (6 bases). Between the trimmed V and J ends, which lost 4 bases and 6 bases, there was a span of 10 bases. The germline V gene has CDR1 ENHRY and CDR2 SYGVKD. This CDR3 contains 13 residues.

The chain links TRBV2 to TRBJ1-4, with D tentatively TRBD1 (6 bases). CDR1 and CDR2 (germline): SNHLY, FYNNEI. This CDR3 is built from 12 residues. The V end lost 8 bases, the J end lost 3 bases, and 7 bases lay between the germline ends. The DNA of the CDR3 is TGTGCCAGCCGGACAGCTAATGAAAAACTGTTTTTT. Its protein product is CASRTANEKLFF.

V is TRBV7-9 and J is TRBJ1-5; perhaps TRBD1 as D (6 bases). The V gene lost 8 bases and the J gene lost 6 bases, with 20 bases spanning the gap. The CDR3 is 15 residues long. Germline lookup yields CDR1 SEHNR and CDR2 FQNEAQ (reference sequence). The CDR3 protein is CASGGATGGVQPQHF. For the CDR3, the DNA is TGTGCCAGCGGGGGGGCGACCGGAGGTGTTCAGCCCCAGCATTTT.

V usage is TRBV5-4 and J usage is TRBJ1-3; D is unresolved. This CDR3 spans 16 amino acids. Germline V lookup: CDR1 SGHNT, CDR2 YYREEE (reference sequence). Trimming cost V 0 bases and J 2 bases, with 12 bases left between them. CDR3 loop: CASSLDSKPTGNTIYF. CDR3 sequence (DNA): TGTGCCAGCAGCTTGGATTCCAAACCCACTGGAAACACCATATATTTT.

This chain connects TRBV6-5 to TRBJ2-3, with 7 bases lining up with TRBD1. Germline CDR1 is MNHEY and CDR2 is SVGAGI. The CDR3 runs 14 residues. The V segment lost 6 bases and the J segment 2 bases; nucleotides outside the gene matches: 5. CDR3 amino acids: CASRTGFSTDTQYF. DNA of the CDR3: TGTGCCAGCAGGACAGGGTTCTCCACAGATACGCAGTATTTT.